This TCR beta chain was profiled in a study of OX40 agonist ivuxolimab in advanced cancers. Study background: Treatment of patients was with ivuxolimab, an agonistic anti-OX40 (CD134) antibody. The patients received ivuxolimab by intravenous route every 2 weeks at 0.01 to 10 mg/kg. Cohort: more than 75% men, mean age approximately 66, aged roughly 20 to 79.

TCRdb's copy holds only in-frame clones and misses some; the assay was immunoSEQ multiplex PCR. The sample has roughly 53,000 clones, about 81% seen once. Turning to this clone: The target antigen is unknown.

Study findings and constraints: Nonresponders included some who also had low normalized T-cell clonal expansion.

The CDR3 length is 13 residues. Trimming cost V 11 bases and J 5 bases, with 18 bases left between them. Germline V gene sequence: CDR1 MNHNS, CDR2 SASEGT. The chain couples TRBV6-1 to TRBJ1-1, with D perhaps matching TRBD1 (5 bases). Sequenced here: CD4+ or CD8+ T cells sorted from blood, sampled in a trial of the OX40 agonist ivuxolimab. The receptor comes from an adult with an advanced solid tumor such as melanoma, head and neck, liver or kidney cancer. As DNA, the CDR3 is TGTGCCTTACTCCAGGGCCGAAATACTGAAGCTTTCTTT. It yields the protein CALLQGRNTEAFF.